Each of the 20 T cell receptor beta chains below was sequenced from the same sample in a study of T cells after yellow fever vaccination (dated by TCRdb to between 2018 and 2021). Library preparation employed 5' RACE. The listed sequencing device is Illumina HiSeq 2500. TCRdb ran its own pipeline on the public reads, namely fastp trimming at Q25 and MiXCR clone calling, and kept in-frame beta chains. A single entry per CDR3 protein holds the most common genes and DNA from its merged rows. This sample gives around 160,000 distinct CDR3 sequences in total; about 7% of them show up just once. Of the sample, under 3% falls within the top ten clones. The label giving this sample's treatment or condition can be read as: live attenuated yellow fever vaccine strain. The sample in question was CD4+ T cells sorted from PBMCs, obtained 4 to 6 days after the first yellow fever vaccination. Receptors originate from a man aged 18 to 29 who received the YFV17D yellow fever vaccine.

The table lists this clonotype with many counts. The chain employs TRBV4-2 and TRBJ2-5; D remains ambiguous. V lost 4 bases and J 1 base, leaving 13 bases between the germline ends. This CDR3 region has 15 residues. Germline CDR1 LGHNA, CDR2 YNFKEQ. CDR3 sequence reads: CASSLSPGSQETQYF. DNA for the CDR3: TGTGCCAGCAGCCTTTCTCCCGGCAGCCAAGAGACCCAGTACTTC.

This clonotype was seen only a few times. The chain combines TRBV5-1 with TRBJ2-3; 10 bases are shared with TRBD1. CDR3 length: 16 residues. After removal of 0 bases from V and 6 bases from J, the junction contained 7 bases not matched to a gene. Germline loops: CDR1 SGHRS, CDR2 YFSETQ. CDR3: CASSLAGQGPLDTQYF. The CDR3 DNA is TGCGCCAGCAGCTTGGCGGGACAGGGGCCACTGGATACGCAGTATTTT. The whole variable domain, filled in from reference TRBV5-1 and TRBJ2-3, reads KAGVTQTPRYLIKTRGQQVTLSCSPISGHRSVSWYQQTPGQGLQFLFEYFSETQRNKGNFPGRFSGRQFSNSRSEMNVSTLELGDSALYLCASSLAGQGPLDTQYFGPGTRLTVL.

In this sample, this clonotype turned up many times. The chain has TRBV12-3 or TRBV12-4 and TRBJ2-1, with D unresolved. Trimming stripped 2 bases from V and 5 bases from J, with 7 bases between. There are 13 residues in the CDR3. For the CDR3, the DNA is TGTGCCAGCAGTTTAAGGGTAAACAATGAGCAGTTCTTC. It is translated as CASSLRVNNEQFF.

The DNA of the CDR3 is TGCGCCAGCAGCCAATCACAGGGCTACCAAGAGACCCAGTACTTC. It translates to CASSQSQGYQETQYF. The gene calls are TRBV4-3 and TRBJ2-5; D possibly corresponds to TRBD1 (6 bases). Germline values: CDR1 LGHNA, CDR2 YSLEER. The CDR3 is made up of 15 amino acids. V lost 2 bases to trimming and J lost 0 bases, with 10 bases between them.

The chain carries TRBV11-2 and TRBJ2-5, with 7 nucleotides matching TRBD1. The CDR3 sequence is 16 residues long. The V gene end was trimmed by 1 base and the J gene end by 2 bases; junction bases not matched to a gene: 7. Germline CDR1 and CDR2: SGHAT and FQNNGV. This CDR3 reads CASSLGLLTGQETQYF. In nucleotides, the CDR3 is TGTGCCAGCAGCTTAGGGCTATTGACAGGGCAAGAGACCCAGTACTTC.

This clonotype was seen ten or more times. The chain employs TRBV7-9 and TRBJ1-6; TRBD1 matches at 8 bases. CDR1 is SEHNR, CDR2 FQNEAQ, per germline (reference sequence). The CDR3 is made up of 14 amino acids. Trimming took 5 bases from V and 6 from J; bases not matched to a gene: 3. The CDR3 spells CASSRGQGNSPLHF. The CDR3 DNA reads as TGTGCCAGCAGCCGTGGACAGGGTAATTCACCCCTCCACTTT. Based on the CDR3 plus reference TRBV7-9 and TRBJ1-6, the full variable domain is DTGVSQNPRHKITKRGQNVTFRCDPISEHNRLYWYRQTLGQGPEFLTYFQNEAQLEKSRLLSDRFSAERPKGSFSTLEIQRTEQGDSAMYLCASSRGQGNSPLHFGNGTRLTVT.

This clonotype occurred many times. The J gene is TRBJ2-3, the V gene TRBV15, with no clear D. CDR3 size: 17 residues. Germline assignment: CDR1 LNHNV and CDR2 YYDKDF (reference sequence). The V end was cut by 0 bases, the J end by 5 bases, with 18 bases between. In DNA, the CDR3 is TGTGCCACCAGCAGAGATGTGGCCTCTGCCCTCCTAGATACGCAGTATTTT. As protein: CATSRDVASALLDTQYF.

This clonotype was seen at least ten times. The V gene is TRBV28, the J gene TRBJ2-7; no firm D call. Germline V gene data show CDR1 as MDHEN and CDR2 as SYDVKM. This CDR3 contains 15 residues. V was trimmed by 5 bases and J by 7 bases, leaving 21 bases between them. CDR3: CASSAAPRPWGEQYV. The CDR3 DNA reads as TGTGCCAGCAGTGCAGCCCCGAGACCGTGGGGAGAGCAGTACGTC.

This clonotype came up a few times. The chain recombines TRBV27 with TRBJ2-3; D call uncertain. Trimming left V 2 bases short and J 4 bases short, with 13 bases between. Germline V gene lookup returns CDR1 MNHEY and CDR2 SMNVEV (reference sequence). The CDR3 is 15 amino acids. In DNA form, the CDR3 reads TGTGCCAGCAGTTTAAATCTCCCGGGCGCAGATACGCAGTATTTT. Translating gives CASSLNLPGADTQYF.

With regard to this clonotype: Just one base apart from a much larger clone, this may be a read error. The chain carries TRBV9 and TRBJ2-5; D gene uncertain. CDR3 length: 14 residues. V shed 4 bases and J shed 0 bases, with 10 bases lying between them. Germline CDR1 and CDR2: SGDLS and YYNGEE. The CDR3, as DNA: TGTGCCAGCAGCCCCTGGGTCAACCAAGAGACCCAGTACTTC. Translating it yields CASSPWVNQETQYF.

Only a few counts were recorded for this clonotype. The V call is TRBV6-5, the J call TRBJ2-1; D may be TRBD1 (6 bases). The V gene lost 2 bases and the J gene lost 7 bases, with 12 bases spanning the gap. CDR1 MNHEY and CDR2 SVGAGI come from the germline V gene. The CDR3 runs 14 residues. This chain's CDR3 is CASSYGGRINEQFF. The CDR3 region has the DNA TGTGCCAGCAGTTACGGGGGCCGCATAAATGAGCAGTTCTTC.

The sample holds many counts of this clonotype. The chain has TRBV18 and TRBJ1-1; no reliable D call. This CDR3 has 13 residues. Germline assignment: CDR1 KGHSH and CDR2 LQKENI. V shed 4 bases and J shed 2 bases, with 8 bases lying between them. The CDR3 region is CASSLQHNTEAFF. DNA of the CDR3: TGTGCCAGCTCACTACAGCACAACACTGAAGCTTTCTTT. The full variable domain, in which reference TRBV18 and TRBJ1-1 provide the parts outside the CDR3, is NAGVMQNPRHLVRRRGQEARLRCSPMKGHSHVYWYRQLPEEGLKFMVYLQKENIIDESGMPKERFSAEFPKEGPSILRIQQVVRGDSAAYFCASSLQHNTEAFFGQGTRLTVV.

This clonotype was counted at least ten times. This chain links TRBV28 with TRBJ2-5; 11 nucleotides line up with TRBD2. The CDR3 runs 15 residues. V dropped 10 bases and J dropped 1; count of bases not matched to a gene: 8. The germline gives CDR1 MDHEN, CDR2 SYDVKM. This CDR3 is CATLTSGESQETQYF. The CDR3 DNA reads TGTGCCACCTTGACTAGCGGGGAGAGCCAAGAGACCCAGTACTTC.

This clonotype was seen repeatedly, ten times or more. The chain joins TRBV5-1 to TRBJ2-1; D may correspond to TRBD1 or TRBD2 (5 bases each). Germline CDR1 reads SGHRS; CDR2 reads YFSETQ. This CDR3 comprises 15 residues. The V end was cut by 0 bases, the J end by 7 bases, with 14 bases between. The CDR3 here is CASSLGAVGTNEQFF. The CDR3 DNA reads as TGCGCCAGCAGCTTGGGTGCAGTAGGGACGAATGAGCAGTTCTTC.

This clonotype has more than one count but fewer than ten. The chain recombines TRBV29-1 with TRBJ1-3; 7 nucleotides align to TRBD1. J gave up 2 bases and V 3 bases, and 4 bases lay outside the gene matches. The CDR3 spans 14 residues. Germline V gives CDR1 SQVTM, CDR2 ANQGSEA. The CDR3 region is CSVDGGQTGNTIYF. The CDR3 nucleotides read TGCAGCGTTGATGGGGGACAGACTGGAAACACCATATATTTT.

CDR3 residues: CASSIFRGANEKLFF. CDR3 bases: TGTGCCAGTAGTATCTTCAGGGGAGCTAATGAAAAACTGTTTTTT. The rearrangement uses TRBV19 and TRBJ1-4, with D perhaps matching TRBD1 (6 bases). Trimming removed 3 bases from V and 3 bases from J, with 11 bases in between. The CDR3 totals 15 residues. Germline lookup yields CDR1 LNHDA and CDR2 SQIVND (reference sequence).

This clonotype was seen repeatedly, ten times or more. The chain has TRBV6-2 or TRBV6-3 and TRBJ2-5; the D is unclear. This CDR3 is built from 12 residues. The V gene lost 0 bases and the J gene lost 4 bases, with 3 bases spanning the gap. Per germline, CDR1 MNHEY and CDR2 SVGEGT. The CDR3 loop reads CASSYSTETQYF. The CDR3 coding sequence is TGTGCCAGCAGTTACTCGACAGAGACCCAGTACTTC.

This clonotype was observed a few times. The chain links TRBV9 to TRBJ2-3, with TRBD1 identical over 8 bases. Germline CDR1 and CDR2: SGDLS and YYNGEE. CDR3 length: 12 residues. V shed 4 bases, J shed 13 bases, and the junction held 8 bases outside the gene matches. The CDR3 loop reads CASSPSSGGEYF. The CDR3 DNA reads TGTGCCAGCAGCCCCAGTTCAGGGGGCGAGTATTTT. Variable domain in full (rest from reference TRBV9 and TRBJ2-3): DSGVTQTPKHLITATGQRVTLRCSPRSGDLSVYWYQQSLDQGLQFLIQYYNGEERAKGNILERFSAQQFPDLHSELNLSSLELGDSALYFCASSPSSGGEYFGPGTRLTVL.

This clonotype was counted ten times or more. This rearrangement joins TRBV4-2 to TRBJ2-5, with D maybe TRBD2 (6 bases). The V end lost 4 bases, the J end lost 5 bases, and 11 bases lay between the germline ends. CDR1 is LGHNA, CDR2 YNFKEQ, per germline. The CDR3 totals 13 residues. In nucleotides, the CDR3 is TGTGCCAGCAGCCTGACTAGTGGGGAGACCCAGTACTTC. This gives the protein CASSLTSGETQYF.

Worth noting for this clonotype: A read error may be the cause here, since a much bigger clone is one base away. The J gene is TRBJ2-3, the V gene TRBV20-1; D uncertain. Germline CDR1 DFQATT, CDR2 SNEGSKA (reference sequence). The CDR3 length is 12 residues. The germline V and J ends were trimmed by 6 bases and 6 bases, with 13 bases remaining between them. Here the CDR3 DNA reads TGCAGTGCAGTAAAAGGCGCGGATACGCAGTATTTT. As protein: CSAVKGADTQYF.